The sequence of this T cell receptor beta chain was determined in a study of CD8 T cells in Susac syndrome (dated by TCRdb to between 2018 and 2021). Context from the whole study: Whether CD8+ T cell activation and differentiation in Susac syndrome was antigen driven was tested using repertoire sequencing. The clonality of the CD8+ T cell repertoire was compared across about a dozen healthy donors, about 14 Susac syndrome patients and roughly 16 multiple sclerosis patients.

The germline V gene (reference sequence) provides CDR1 DFQATT and CDR2 SNEGSKA. The CDR3 covers 17 residues, taking in both the cysteine and the phenylalanine. The read is trimmed to its CDR3 DNA, 51 bases read in frame from base 1. Trimming accounts for 5 bases at V and 5 bases at J, while the number of junction bases matched to no gene is 17. RNA was extracted using the RNeasy kit, and about 0.5 to 1 ug of the RNA was reverse transcribed with random hexamers. The immunoSEQ multiplex PCR assay, which covers 54 Vbeta and 13 Jbeta segments, was used to amplify TCR beta CDR3 regions. Bias from PCR amplification was corrected by using a synthetic template baseline for primer optimization and for computational correction. From the authors' description of their analysis: Reads were annotated to V, D and J genes according to IMGT and were analyzed with immunoSEQ Analyzer, with only productive sequences retained. To calculate clonality, Shannon entropy was normalized by log2 of the number of productive unique sequences and then subtracted from one. For each patient and control, public and private clones were evaluated among the 100 most prevalent clones. Susac-specific clones were defined as absent from healthy and MS cohorts, 1052 published viral clones and other ImmuneACCESS disease sequences. TCRdb trimmed public reads at Q25 via fastp, called clones via MiXCR and kept in-frame beta chains. Every entry covers one CDR3 protein and lists the most common genes and DNA from its rows. The V and J calls shown here were made by TCRdb, not taken from the authors' results. The sample profile shows about 280,000 distinct CDR3 sequences; approximately 85% of them were found once. The ten largest clones represent about 0.11% of the sample.

High-throughput TCR beta sequencing profiled peripheral blood CD8+ and CD4+ T cells from healthy donors, Susac syndrome patients and multiple sclerosis patients. The multiple sclerosis controls were treatment-naive patients who had stable or active relapsing-remitting disease and met the revised McDonald criteria. Bulk CD8+ and CD4+ T cells were purified by magnetic negative isolation, while CD8+ TEMRA cells were enriched using FACS. Blood was collected in EDTA tubes and processed within 24 hours, with PBMCs isolated through density gradient centrifugation. PBMCs intended for TCR sequencing were frozen in liquid nitrogen and were later thawed in a 37 degrees C water bath. The sorted or isolated CD4+, CD8+ and CD8+ TEMRA cells had a purity of 90% or higher. With respect to this clonotype: No antigen is known for it. Qualities for individual bases were not recorded, and no much larger clone is one base off.

Paper-wide results and their limitations: The number of individuals in the TCR sequencing and HLA analysis was recognized as being relatively small.

The receptor comes from a human donor with multiple sclerosis. Input material: CD8+ T cells from PBMCs. The V gene is TRBV20-1 and the J gene is TRBJ2-5, and 10 junction bases match TRBD2. CDR3 loop: CSAPTIFLAGVTETQYF. The sequence in DNA is TGCAGTGCTCCGACCATTTTCCTAGCGGGAGTCACTGAGACCCAGTACTTC.